This TCR beta chain was found in a study of regulatory T cells in long-lasting Graves disease. The CDR3 loop spans 18 amino acids. Trimming pared 1 base from V and 8 bases from J, leaving 23 bases between. The germline gives CDR1 LNHNV, CDR2 YYDKDF (reference sequence). This sample's time point: newly diagnosed GD, antithyroid drugs for less than 3 months. The TCR library was made from RNA that had been extracted from PBMCs in TRIzol. Through Arm-PCR of CDR3 regions and iRepertoire HTBI primers, TCR beta libraries were built. TCRdb redid the calling of the multiplex PCR reads with MiXCR, one entry per CDR3 protein. The top ten clones hold over 15% of a sample with 400,000 to 500,000 distinct CDR3 sequences, about 15% of them seen once. This clonotype came up many times. This sample was shared with a second study, whose subject was T cells in Graves' hyperthyroidism and ophthalmopathy. From that report: Onset of ophthalmopathy came a median around 6.5 months after the model predicted it.

The material sequenced was peripheral blood mononuclear cells (PBMCs), taken at new diagnosis, from a patient treated with antithyroid drugs. This sequence was found in a young woman with Graves disease. V gene TRBV15 combines with J gene TRBJ1-4; D is possibly TRBD1 (5 bases). The CDR3 coding sequence is TGTGCCACCAGCAGAGTAAGACCCAGGGTTGTGACGGGGGAAAAACTGTTTTTT. Encoded protein: CATSRVRPRVVTGEKLFF. Combining the CDR3 with reference TRBV15 and TRBJ1-4 gives the whole variable domain DAMVIQNPRYQVTQFGKPVTLSCSQTLNHNVMYWYQQKSSQAPKLLFHYYDKDFNNEADTPDNFQSRRPNTSFCFLDIRSPGLGDTAMYLCATSRVRPRVVTGEKLFFGSGTQLSVL.